The 25 T cell receptor beta chains presented below share a single source sample, sequenced in a study of blood T cell repertoires in COVID-19. Libraries were prepared by immunoSEQ multiplex PCR; TCRdb keeps only in-frame clonotypes and omits some of them. The sample holds 380,000 or so clones; more than 80% are singletons and the top ten take 0.95% to 1.5%. Sequencing used peripheral blood. Receptor source: a man between 40 and 49 years old with acute or convalescent COVID-19.

This clone has more than one count but fewer than ten. The gene calls are TRBV19 and TRBJ1-1; D is uncertain. Trimming cost V 5 bases and J 1 base, with 17 bases left between them. The CDR3 sequence is 16 residues long. Looked up from germline, CDR1 is LNHDA and CDR2 is SQIVND (reference sequence). The CDR3: CASSDGSPTTNTEAFF. The CDR3 region has the DNA TGTGCCAGTAGTGACGGGTCCCCAACAACGAACACTGAAGCTTTCTTT.

This clone was detected only once. CDR3: CASTQGTGWEKLFF. CDR3 bases: TGTGCCAGCACCCAAGGGACAGGGTGGGAAAAACTGTTTTTT. This chain uses TRBV28 with TRBJ1-4, with TRBD1 matching 9 bases. V lost 7 bases, J lost 8 bases, and 8 bases stayed unmatched. Germline values: CDR1 MDHEN, CDR2 SYDVKM. The CDR3 spans 14 residues.

This clone appeared once. The chain couples TRBV6-5 to TRBJ1-1; D perhaps matches TRBD1 (6 bases). Germline V gene data show CDR1 as MNHEY and CDR2 as SVGAGI. Trimming removed 6 bases at V and 6 bases at J, with 17 bases between. This CDR3 spans 14 amino acids. In DNA, the CDR3 is TGTGCCAGCAGACGACCGGGACATCTTTCTGAAGCTTTCTTT. Encoded protein: CASRRPGHLSEAFF.

V is TRBV28 and J is TRBJ2-7, with 7 bases identical to TRBD1. This CDR3 spans 14 amino acids. The trim removed 3 bases at V and 3 bases at J, leaving 5 bases unmatched. Germline values: CDR1 MDHEN, CDR2 SYDVKM. The CDR3 reads CASSLGTDDYEQYF. DNA for the CDR3: TGTGCCAGCAGTTTGGGGACAGATGACTACGAGCAGTACTTC.

J is TRBJ2-3 and V is TRBV19, with a tentative D call TRBD2 (6 bases). Germline values: CDR1 LNHDA, CDR2 SQIVND (reference sequence). The CDR3 runs 17 residues. V gave up 8 bases and J gave up 1 base, with 22 bases separating them. In DNA form, the CDR3 reads TGTGCCAGTTCTCTTTGGGGGGATGTGGGTGGCACAGATACGCAGTATTTT. Its protein product is CASSLWGDVGGTDTQYF.

The chain is built from TRBV15 and TRBJ1-6, with 7 nucleotides matching TRBD1. Trimming at V came to 9 bases and at J to 7 bases, leaving 9 bases not matched to a gene. Germline values: CDR1 LNHNV, CDR2 YYDKDF (reference sequence). There are 14 residues in the CDR3. For the CDR3, the DNA is TGTGCCACTCGACCCACAGGGGAGAATTCACCCCTCCACTTT. The encoded protein is CATRPTGENSPLHF.

This clone was picked up one time. The chain combines TRBV9 with TRBJ2-1; D is ambiguous. The CDR3 totals 15 residues. Germline assignment: CDR1 SGDLS and CDR2 YYNGEE. Trimming took off 0 bases at V and 0 bases at J, with 7 bases between the two ends. CDR3 DNA: TGTGCCAGCAGCGTAGGTCTCAGCTCCTACAATGAGCAGTTCTTC. Its translation: CASSVGLSSYNEQFF.

The chain has TRBV9 and TRBJ1-4; D unresolved. The CDR3 runs to 13 residues. Germline CDR1 reads SGDLS; CDR2 reads YYNGEE. V was shortened by 5 bases and J by 8 bases, with 13 bases between the two germline ends. The CDR3 DNA follows: TGTGCCAGCAGTCGTGGCCCGTTCGAAAAACTGTTTTTT. Its protein product is CASSRGPFEKLFF.

J is TRBJ2-3 and V is TRBV19, with 10 bases aligning to TRBD2. The CDR3 consists of 14 residues. Germline values: CDR1 LNHDA, CDR2 SQIVND (reference sequence). V lost 4 bases, J lost 6 bases, and 4 bases stayed unmatched. CDR3 region: CASSTLAGRDTQYF. In DNA form, the CDR3 reads TGTGCCAGTAGTACACTAGCGGGGAGGGATACGCAGTATTTT.

This chain uses TRBV28 with TRBJ2-2; no clear D. The V and J ends lost 3 bases and 2 bases respectively, with 7 bases between them. CDR3 length: 14 residues. Germline V gene lookup returns CDR1 MDHEN and CDR2 SYDVKM. The CDR3 sequence is CASSFGQNTGELFF. CDR3 DNA sequence: TGTGCCAGCAGTTTTGGGCAAAACACCGGGGAGCTGTTTTTT.

The V call is TRBV28, the J call TRBJ1-4, with D maybe TRBD1 (5 bases). Germline V gives CDR1 MDHEN, CDR2 SYDVKM. The CDR3 sequence is 14 residues long. V was clipped by 2 bases and J by 13 bases, with 17 bases between them. CDR3 coding DNA: TGTGCCAGCAGTTTACCGACCACCCCGGGGGTACTGTTTTTT. Translation: CASSLPTTPGVLFF.

The chain employs TRBV30 and TRBJ1-1, with D uncertain. CDR3 length: 12 amino acids. The V and J ends lost 0 bases and 5 bases respectively, with 7 bases between them. Germline-derived CDR1 and CDR2 are GTSNPN and SVGIG (reference sequence). This CDR3 is CAWSVRPTEAFF. The CDR3 nucleotides are TGTGCCTGGAGTGTGAGGCCAACTGAAGCTTTCTTT.

This chain links TRBV5-1 with TRBJ1-1; 10 bases agree with TRBD1. Germline CDR1 reads SGHRS; CDR2 reads YFSETQ. The CDR3 is made up of 15 amino acids. Germline trimming cut 4 bases from V and 2 bases from J; bases unmatched to any gene: 5. The CDR3 loop is CASSPGDRGNTEAFF. The CDR3 DNA reads TGCGCCAGCAGCCCTGGGGACAGGGGAAACACTGAAGCTTTCTTT.

The rearrangement joins TRBV7-9 to TRBJ1-1; D perhaps matches TRBD1 (6 bases). This CDR3 spans 14 amino acids. Per germline, CDR1 SEHNR and CDR2 FQNEAQ (reference sequence). The germline V and J ends were trimmed by 1 base and 2 bases, with 8 bases remaining between them. The CDR3 region is CASSLGRGNTEAFF. The CDR3 DNA reads TGTGCCAGCAGCTTAGGCAGGGGAAACACTGAAGCTTTCTTT. Full variable domain (missing parts from reference TRBV7-9 and TRBJ1-1): DTGVSQNPRHKITKRGQNVTFRCDPISEHNRLYWYRQTLGQGPEFLTYFQNEAQLEKSRLLSDRFSAERPKGSFSTLEIQRTEQGDSAMYLCASSLGRGNTEAFFGQGTRLTVV.

The chain is built from TRBV2 and TRBJ2-1; 11 bases are a match to TRBD2. Trimming at V came to 4 bases and at J to 10 bases, leaving 9 bases not matched to a gene. Germline CDR1 reads SNHLY; CDR2 reads FYNNEI. The CDR3 loop spans 15 amino acids. This CDR3 is CASSVASGGRGEQFF. The CDR3 coding sequence is TGTGCCAGCAGTGTGGCTAGCGGGGGGAGGGGCGAGCAGTTCTTC. Supplemented by reference TRBV2 and TRBJ2-1, the full variable domain reads EPEVTQTPSHQVTQMGQEVILRCVPISNHLYFYWYRQILGQKVEFLVSFYNNEISEKSEIFDDQFSVERPDGSNFTLKIRSTKLEDSAMYFCASSVASGGRGEQFFGPGTRLTVL.

The chain has TRBV11-2 and TRBJ1-1; unclear D gene. This CDR3 is built from 15 residues. V gave up 2 bases and J gave up 4 bases, with 14 bases separating them. The germline V gene has CDR1 SGHAT and CDR2 FQNNGV. CDR3: CASSLPPLTGTEAFF. The DNA of the CDR3 is TGTGCCAGCAGCTTACCCCCTCTAACGGGCACTGAAGCTTTCTTT.

The chain is built from TRBV2 and TRBJ2-1; a weak D match, TRBD2 (6 bases). Germline CDR1 reads SNHLY; CDR2 reads FYNNEI. V dropped 4 bases and J dropped 7 bases, with 11 bases sitting between them. The CDR3 loop spans 13 amino acids. The CDR3 loop reads CASSVRGDNEQFF. CDR3 DNA: TGTGCCAGCAGTGTTCGCGGGGATAATGAGCAGTTCTTC. Supplemented by reference TRBV2 and TRBJ2-1, the full variable domain reads EPEVTQTPSHQVTQMGQEVILRCVPISNHLYFYWYRQILGQKVEFLVSFYNNEISEKSEIFDDQFSVERPDGSNFTLKIRSTKLEDSAMYFCASSVRGDNEQFFGPGTRLTVL.

This clone was picked up many times. Other DNA variants within this sample encode the same CDR3. The V call is TRBV6-1, the J call TRBJ1-1; the D gene is possibly TRBD1 (6 bases). V lost 2 bases, J lost 4 bases, and 14 bases lay in between. The germline gives CDR1 MNHNS, CDR2 SASEGT. There are 15 residues in the CDR3. Here the CDR3 reads CASSESGGAPTEAFF. The CDR3 nucleotides are TGTGCCAGCAGTGAATCGGGGGGGGCGCCCACTGAAGCTTTCTTT.

The DNA for the CDR3 is TGTGCCACCAGCAGAGGTGGAGAGAGGAGCTATGGCTACACCTTC. Translated, it gives CATSRGGERSYGYTF. The chain carries TRBV15 and TRBJ1-2; D is undetermined. Germline values: CDR1 LNHNV, CDR2 YYDKDF (reference sequence). CDR3 length: 15 residues. With 1 base removed from V and 4 bases from J, the gap between germline ends came to 13 bases.

This chain uses TRBV28 with TRBJ1-2; 8 positions agree with TRBD1. This CDR3 is built from 13 residues. Germline V gene lookup returns CDR1 MDHEN and CDR2 SYDVKM. V trimming: 5 bases; J trimming: 6 bases; junction bases outside the gene matches: 5. DNA for the CDR3: TGTGCCAGCAGTCACCAGGGGGCCCATGGCTACACCTTC. This translates into CASSHQGAHGYTF.

The chain uses TRBV6-2 or TRBV6-3 and TRBJ1-6; D is uncertain. V lost 2 bases and J lost 7, with 12 bases in between. Germline V gives CDR1 MNHEY, CDR2 SVGEGT. The CDR3 has 15 amino acids. DNA of the CDR3: TGTGCCAGCAGTTACCATGACGGGTACAATTCACCCCTCCACTTT. Encoded protein: CASSYHDGYNSPLHF.

The CDR3: CASSNYGFPTDTQYF. CDR3 sequence (DNA): TGTGCCAGCAGTAACTACGGGTTTCCCACAGATACGCAGTATTTT. The genes are TRBV27 and TRBJ2-3; D not resolved. Germline V gene sequence: CDR1 MNHEY, CDR2 SMNVEV (reference sequence). The CDR3 totals 15 residues. V dropped 5 bases and J dropped 2 bases, with 14 bases sitting between them.

Notes on this clone: One end of the junction is discordant with germline, which a read error may explain. The V and J genes are TRBV7-3 and TRBJ2-2, with D unclear. The CDR3 is made up of 15 amino acids. The germline V gene encodes CDR1 SGHTA and CDR2 FQGTGA. The DNA of the CDR3 is TGTGCCAGCAGCCTAACAGCCTCGGGCACCGGGGAGCTGTTTTTT. Its protein is CASSLTASGTGELFF.

The chain uses TRBV11-2 and TRBJ2-1, with TRBD2 as a possible D gene (5 bases). Trimming cost V 1 base and J 5 bases, with 9 bases left between them. Germline CDR1 and CDR2: SGHAT and FQNNGV. This CDR3 has 14 residues. The chain's CDR3 is CASSLGGAHNEQFF. The CDR3 DNA follows: TGTGCCAGCAGCTTAGGGGGAGCTCACAATGAGCAGTTCTTC.

The J gene is TRBJ2-2, the V gene TRBV4-2, with 10 bases that match TRBD2. Germline V gene data show CDR1 as LGHNA and CDR2 as YNFKEQ. This CDR3 region has 19 residues. The trim removed 2 bases at V and 3 bases at J, leaving 12 bases unmatched. DNA of the CDR3: TGTGCCAGCAGCCAAAGGGACGTCCGGACTAGCGGCTACACCGGGGAGCTGTTTTTT. Translation: CASSQRDVRTSGYTGELFF.